These T cell receptor beta chains were read from a single sample in a study of blood T cell repertoires in COVID-19. TCRdb keeps only in-frame clones here, not all; method: immunoSEQ multiplex PCR. This sample has roughly 26,000 clones; 85% to 90% occur once, and the top ten carry less than 30%. Sequencing was done on a sample of peripheral blood. Receptors originate from a human donor with active COVID-19. The donor label of this sample is uncertain. The CDR3 runs from the conserved cysteine through the conserved F or W. D genes are given only for firm matches. Clone sizes are given selectively: once, few, many, or a class where the clone is expanded.

J gene	V gene	D gene	clone size	CDR3 DNA	CDR3 protein
TRBJ2-3	TRBV6-6	TRBD2	.	TGTGCCAGCAGTCGCTGGACTAGCGGGGGCACAGATACGCAGTATTTT	CASSRWTSGGTDTQYF
TRBJ2-7	TRBV4-2	TRBD2	once	TGTGCCAGCAGCCAAGATCCTAGCGGGGGGGCCTACCGTTACGAGCAGTACTTC	CASSQDPSGGAYRYEQYF
TRBJ1-1	TRBV4-1	.	few	TGCGCCAGCAGCCATTTTTCGCGGGCCCTGAACACTGAAGCTTTCTTT	CASSHFSRALNTEAFF
TRBJ2-7	TRBV6-4	.	once	TGTGCCAGCAGTCTGGACAGCTACTCCTACGAGCAGTACTTC	CASSLDSYSYEQYF
TRBJ1-2	TRBV28	.	.	TGTGCCAGCAGATCCCCGGCGGGGGGATGGGATGGCTACACCTTC	CASRSPAGGWDGYTF
TRBJ2-3	TRBV5-5	TRBD1	.	TGTGCCAGCAGCTTGGCACAGGGGGCGAGCACAGATACGCAGTATTTT	CASSLAQGASTDTQYF
TRBJ2-5	TRBV3-1/TRBV3-2	.	.	TGTGCCAGCAGCCAACAGGGACAAGAGACCCAGTACTTC	CASSQQGQETQYF
TRBJ2-3	TRBV6-1	.	once	TGTGCCAGCAGTGAATCCCACACAGATACGCAGTATTTT	CASSESHTDTQYF
TRBJ2-3	TRBV19	TRBD1	.	TGTGCCAGTAGTATAGAAGGATGGGCGGGACAGGGCGGCGATACGCAGTATTTT	CASSIEGWAGQGGDTQYF
TRBJ2-3	TRBV5-4	.	.	TGTGCCAGCAGCTCCTCCGGGACTAGCACAGATACGCAGTATTTT	CASSSSGTSTDTQYF
TRBJ2-3	TRBV19	.	.	TGTGCCAGTAGTCAGAACACAGATACGCAGTATTTT	CASSQNTDTQYF
TRBJ1-6	TRBV2	TRBD1	.	TGTGCCAGCAGTGTCAGACAGGGGACGACTCACTATAATTCACCCCTCCACTTT	CASSVRQGTTHYNSPLHF
TRBJ2-5	TRBV5-1	TRBD2	.	TGCGCCAGCAGCTCATCAGCGGGAGTGGGGGAGACCCAGTACTTC	CASSSSAGVGETQYF
TRBJ2-7	TRBV5-1	TRBD1	.	TGCGCCAGCAGGAATGGGGGCAGGGGGCCCGAGCAGTACTTC	CASRNGGRGPEQYF
TRBJ2-3	TRBV3-1/TRBV3-2	.	.	TGTGCCAGCAGGGACATGGATACGCAGTATTTT	CASRDMDTQYF
TRBJ2-7	TRBV10-3	TRBD1	.	TGTGCCATCAGTGTGGGGACAGGGCCGAGACTCTTC	CAISVGTGPRLF
TRBJ2-1	TRBV19	TRBD2	.	TGTGCCAGTAGTACCGGGACTAGCGGGAGCGAGGAGCAGTTCTTC	CASSTGTSGSEEQFF
TRBJ2-2	TRBV19	TRBD1	.	TGTGCCAGTAGGAAGACAGGGGGCGACCCGTTGACCGGGGAGCTGTTTTTT	CASRKTGGDPLTGELFF
TRBJ1-2	TRBV10-3	.	.	TGTGCCATCAGTGATCAGGGGCGCAGCTATGGCTACACCTTC	CAISDQGRSYGYTF
TRBJ1-4	TRBV9	.	.	TGTGCCAGCAGCGTAGGCCCCGGGACTAATGAAAAACTGTTTTTT	CASSVGPGTNEKLFF
TRBJ1-3	TRBV2	TRBD1	.	TGTGCCAGCTGGCAGGGGGCCAACTCTGGAAACACCATATATTTT	CASWQGANSGNTIYF
TRBJ2-7	TRBV27	TRBD2	.	TGTGCCAGCAGACGACTAGCGGGGCACGAGCAGTACTTC	CASRRLAGHEQYF
TRBJ1-6	TRBV19	.	.	TGTGCCAGTAGTCCTAGACAGGTTAATTCACCCCTCCACTTT	CASSPRQVNSPLHF
TRBJ2-4	TRBV24-1	TRBD2	.	TGTGCCACCAGTGATGGGAGGGGTTCCATTCAGTACTTC	CATSDGRGSIQYF
TRBJ1-4	TRBV30	.	.	TGTGCCTGGAGCCGGGACATAAATGAAAAACTGTTTTTT	CAWSRDINEKLFF
TRBJ2-7	TRBV27	TRBD1	.	TGTGCCGGCCCTCGAAGGGGGCGCCCCGACGAGCAGTACTTC	CAGPRRGRPDEQYF
TRBJ2-3	TRBV27	.	.	TGTGCCAGCGCCACGGGGAGCCTGGGTAGTACGCAGTATTTT	CASATGSLGSTQYF
TRBJ2-3	TRBV9	TRBD2	few	TGTGCCAGCAGTCCAAGGAGAACTAGCGGGGGCACAGATACGCAGTATTTT	CASSPRRTSGGTDTQYF
TRBJ2-1	TRBV19	.	.	TGTGCCAGTACCTCCCGGGGGGCCCGGGATGAGCAGTTCTTC	CASTSRGARDEQFF
TRBJ2-6	TRBV2	.	.	TGTGCCAGCAAAGGCGGAGGACCAAACGTCCTGACTTTC	CASKGGGPNVLTF
TRBJ1-1	TRBV10-1	TRBD1	.	TGCGCCAGCAGTGTTCCCAGGACAGGAGCTCCTGAAGCTTTCTTT	CASSVPRTGAPEAFF
TRBJ1-2	TRBV6-5	.	.	TGTGCCAGCAGAAAACAGGGATCTAACTATGGCTACACCTTC	CASRKQGSNYGYTF
TRBJ1-4	TRBV3-1/TRBV3-2	TRBD1	.	TGTGCCAGCAGCCAAGCCCCAGGGGGTGATGAAAAACTGTTTTTT	CASSQAPGGDEKLFF
TRBJ2-5	TRBV5-4	.	.	TGTGCCAGCAGCCCTACGCAGGGTCAGGGGCAAGAGACCCAGTACTTC	CASSPTQGQGQETQYF
TRBJ2-2	TRBV5-1	TRBD1	.	TGCGCCAGCAGCTCCGCCGGGACAGGGGGCACCGGGGAGCTGTTTTTT	CASSSAGTGGTGELFF
TRBJ2-5	TRBV11-3	.	.	TGTGCCAGCAGCTTAATAACAGGTCAAGAGACCCAGTACTTC	CASSLITGQETQYF
TRBJ1-5	TRBV3-1/TRBV3-2	.	.	TGTGCCAGCAGCACGTGGGGCGAAGGGGGCAATCAGCCCCAGCATTTT	CASSTWGEGGNQPQHF
TRBJ2-3	TRBV5-1	.	.	TGCGCCAGCAGCTCAGAAACAGATACGCAGTATTTT	CASSSETDTQYF
TRBJ2-5	TRBV2	TRBD2	.	TGTGCCAGCAGTGGAACTAGCGGGGGGCTCCAAGAGGCCCAGTACTTC	CASSGTSGGLQEAQYF